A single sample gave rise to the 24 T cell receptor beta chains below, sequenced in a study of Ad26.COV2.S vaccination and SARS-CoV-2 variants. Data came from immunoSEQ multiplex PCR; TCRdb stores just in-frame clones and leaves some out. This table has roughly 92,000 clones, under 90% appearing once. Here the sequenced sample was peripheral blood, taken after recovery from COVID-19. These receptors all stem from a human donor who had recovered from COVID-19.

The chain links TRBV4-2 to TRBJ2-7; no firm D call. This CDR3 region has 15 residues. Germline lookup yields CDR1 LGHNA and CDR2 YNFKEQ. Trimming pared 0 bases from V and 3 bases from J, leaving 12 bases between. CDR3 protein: CASSQEILGVYEQYF. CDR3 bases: TGTGCCAGCAGCCAAGAAATTTTAGGAGTCTACGAGCAGTACTTC.

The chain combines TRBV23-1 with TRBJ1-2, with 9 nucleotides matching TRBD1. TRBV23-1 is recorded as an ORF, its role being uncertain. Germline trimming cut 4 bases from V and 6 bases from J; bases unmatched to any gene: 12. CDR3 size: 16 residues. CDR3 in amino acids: CASSLGQGDPADGYTF. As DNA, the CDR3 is TGCGCCAGCAGTCTGGGACAGGGCGACCCCGCGGATGGCTACACCTTC.

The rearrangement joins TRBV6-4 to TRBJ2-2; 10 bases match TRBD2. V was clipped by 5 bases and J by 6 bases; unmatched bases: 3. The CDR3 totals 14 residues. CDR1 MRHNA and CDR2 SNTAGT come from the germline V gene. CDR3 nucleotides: TGTGCCAGCAGTTTAGCGGGAGGACCCGGGGAGCTGTTTTTT. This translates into CASSLAGGPGELFF.

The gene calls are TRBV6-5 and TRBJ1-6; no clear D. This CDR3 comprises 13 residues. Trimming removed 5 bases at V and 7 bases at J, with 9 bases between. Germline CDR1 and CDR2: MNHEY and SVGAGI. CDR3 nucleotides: TGTGCCAGCAGTCCCCAAGGCAATTCACCCCTCCACTTT. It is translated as CASSPQGNSPLHF.

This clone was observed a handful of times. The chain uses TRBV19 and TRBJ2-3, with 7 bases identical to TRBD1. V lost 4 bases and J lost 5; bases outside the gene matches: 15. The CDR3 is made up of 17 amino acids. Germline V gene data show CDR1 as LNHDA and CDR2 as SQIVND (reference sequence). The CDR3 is CASSTRGDSGPQDTQYF. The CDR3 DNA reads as TGTGCCAGTAGTACTCGAGGGGACAGTGGGCCACAAGATACGCAGTATTTT. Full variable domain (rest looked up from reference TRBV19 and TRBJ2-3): DGGITQSPKYLFRKEGQNVTLSCEQNLNHDAMYWYRQDPGQGLRLIYYSQIVNDFQKGDIAEGYSVSREKKESFPLTVTSAQKNPTAFYLCASSTRGDSGPQDTQYFGPGTRLTVL.

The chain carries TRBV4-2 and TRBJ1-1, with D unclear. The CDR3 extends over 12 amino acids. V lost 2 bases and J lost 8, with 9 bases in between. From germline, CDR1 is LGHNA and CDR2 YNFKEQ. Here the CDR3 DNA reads TGTGCCAGCAGCCAAAGGACTGGAGAAGCTTTCTTT. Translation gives CASSQRTGEAFF.

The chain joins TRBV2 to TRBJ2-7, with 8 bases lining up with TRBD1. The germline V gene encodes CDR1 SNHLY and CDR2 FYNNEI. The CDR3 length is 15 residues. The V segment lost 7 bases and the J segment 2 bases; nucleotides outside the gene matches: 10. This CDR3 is CASKIGGRGPYEQYF. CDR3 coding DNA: TGTGCCAGCAAAATAGGGGGCAGGGGGCCCTACGAGCAGTACTTC.

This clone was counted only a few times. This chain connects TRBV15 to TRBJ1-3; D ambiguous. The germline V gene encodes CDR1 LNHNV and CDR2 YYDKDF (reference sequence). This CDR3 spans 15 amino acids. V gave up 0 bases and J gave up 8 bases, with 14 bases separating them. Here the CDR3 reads CATSREGRAMDTIYF. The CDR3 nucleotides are TGTGCCACCAGCAGAGAAGGACGGGCTATGGACACCATATATTTT.

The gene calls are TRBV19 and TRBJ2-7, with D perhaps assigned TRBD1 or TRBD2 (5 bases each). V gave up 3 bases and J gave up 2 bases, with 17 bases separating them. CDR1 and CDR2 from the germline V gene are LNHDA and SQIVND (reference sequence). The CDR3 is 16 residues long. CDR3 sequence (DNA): TGTGCCAGTAGTATCTCCGGGACCCTCAACGCCTACGAGCAGTACTTC. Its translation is CASSISGTLNAYEQYF.

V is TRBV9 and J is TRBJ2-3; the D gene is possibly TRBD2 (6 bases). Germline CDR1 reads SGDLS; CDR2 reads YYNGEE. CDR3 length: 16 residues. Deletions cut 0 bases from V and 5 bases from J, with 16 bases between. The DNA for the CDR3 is TGTGCCAGCAGCGTAGCGGGAGTAGTTGGAGGAGATACGCAGTATTTT. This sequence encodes CASSVAGVVGGDTQYF.

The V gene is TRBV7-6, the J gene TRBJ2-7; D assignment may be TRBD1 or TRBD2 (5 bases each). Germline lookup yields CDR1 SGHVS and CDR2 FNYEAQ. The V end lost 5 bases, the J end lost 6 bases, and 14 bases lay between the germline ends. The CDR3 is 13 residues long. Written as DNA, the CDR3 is TGTGCCAGCAGCCCGGGGCCGGCCCTCGAGCAGTACTTC. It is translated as CASSPGPALEQYF. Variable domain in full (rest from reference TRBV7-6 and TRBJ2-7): GAGVSQSPRYKVTKRGQDVALRCDPISGHVSLYWYRQALGQGPEFLTYFNYEAQQDKSGLPNDRFSAERPEGSISTLTIQRTEQRDSAMYRCASSPGPALEQYFGPGTRLTVT.

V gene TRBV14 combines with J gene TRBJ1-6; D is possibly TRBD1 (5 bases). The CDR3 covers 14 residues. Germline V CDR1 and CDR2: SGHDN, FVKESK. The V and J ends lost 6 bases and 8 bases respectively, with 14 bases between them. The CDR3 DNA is TGTGCCAGCAGGCCTCGGGACCGCCATTCACCCCTCCACTTT. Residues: CASRPRDRHSPLHF. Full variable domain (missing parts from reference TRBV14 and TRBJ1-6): EAGVTQFPSHSVIEKGQTVTLRCDPISGHDNLYWYRRVMGKEIKFLLHFVKESKQDESGMPNNRFLAERTGGTYSTLKVQPAELEDSGVYFCASRPRDRHSPLHFGNGTRLTVT.

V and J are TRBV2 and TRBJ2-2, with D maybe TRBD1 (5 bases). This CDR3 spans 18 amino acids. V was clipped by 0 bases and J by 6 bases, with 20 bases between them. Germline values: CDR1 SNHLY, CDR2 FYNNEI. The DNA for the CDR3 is TGTGCCAGCAGTGAAGCGGGGCTGAGTGGGGCTAACCCCGGGGAGCTGTTTTTT. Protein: CASSEAGLSGANPGELFF.

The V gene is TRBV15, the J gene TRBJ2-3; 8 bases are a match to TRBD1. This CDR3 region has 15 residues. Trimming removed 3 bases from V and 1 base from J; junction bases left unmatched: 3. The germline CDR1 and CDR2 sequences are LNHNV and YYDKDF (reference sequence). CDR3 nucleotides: TGTGCCACCAGCAGGGAGACAGGGGGCACAGATACGCAGTATTTT. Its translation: CATSRETGGTDTQYF.

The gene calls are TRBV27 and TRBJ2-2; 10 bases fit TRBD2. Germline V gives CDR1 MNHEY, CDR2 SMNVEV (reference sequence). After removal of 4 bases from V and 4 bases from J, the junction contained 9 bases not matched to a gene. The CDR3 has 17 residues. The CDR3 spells CASSWWSSGSITGELFF. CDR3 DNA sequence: TGTGCCAGCAGTTGGTGGTCTAGCGGGAGTATCACCGGGGAGCTGTTTTTT.

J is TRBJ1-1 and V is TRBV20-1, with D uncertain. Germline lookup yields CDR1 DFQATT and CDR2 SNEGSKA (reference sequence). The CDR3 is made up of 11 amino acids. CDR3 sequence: CRTSVNTEAFF. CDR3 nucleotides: TGCAGAACCTCAGTGAACACTGAAGCTTTCTTT.

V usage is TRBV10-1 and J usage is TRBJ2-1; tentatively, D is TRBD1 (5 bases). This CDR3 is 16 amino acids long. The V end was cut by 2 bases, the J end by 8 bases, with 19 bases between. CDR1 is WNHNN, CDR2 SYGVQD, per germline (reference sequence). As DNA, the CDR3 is TGCGCCAGCAGTGAGAAGCCCCCCGTGGGGCCCCATGAGCAGTTCTTC. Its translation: CASSEKPPVGPHEQFF.

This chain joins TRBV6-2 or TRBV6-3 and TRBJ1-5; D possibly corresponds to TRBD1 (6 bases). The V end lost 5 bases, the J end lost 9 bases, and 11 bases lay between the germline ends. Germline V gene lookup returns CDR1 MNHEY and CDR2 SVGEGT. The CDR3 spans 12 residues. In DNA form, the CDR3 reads TGTGCCAGCAGTAGGGGGGGGCGGCCCCAGCATTTT. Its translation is CASSRGGRPQHF.

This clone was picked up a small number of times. The CDR3 here is CASRAGGLYEQYF. The DNA for the CDR3 is TGTGCCAGCAGAGCAGGGGGTCTATACGAGCAGTACTTC. The chain links TRBV2 to TRBJ2-7, with 7 bases lining up with TRBD1. V was pared by 6 bases and J by 4 bases, with 6 bases of the junction left unmatched. The CDR3 is 13 amino acids. Germline V CDR1 and CDR2: SNHLY, FYNNEI.

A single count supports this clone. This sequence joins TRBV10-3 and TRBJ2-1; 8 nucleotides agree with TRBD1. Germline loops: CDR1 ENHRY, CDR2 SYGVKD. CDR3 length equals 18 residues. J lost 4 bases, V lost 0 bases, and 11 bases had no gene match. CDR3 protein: CAISESRQGAKHYNEQFF. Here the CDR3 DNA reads TGTGCCATCAGTGAGTCGCGGCAGGGGGCGAAGCATTACAATGAGCAGTTCTTC.

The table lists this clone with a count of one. The CDR3 DNA follows: TGTGCCAGCAGTTGGGGACAGAGCCAAGAGACCCAGTACTTC. Protein product: CASSWGQSQETQYF. The chain couples TRBV27 to TRBJ2-5; 7 bases line up with TRBD1. This CDR3 contains 14 residues. V shed 4 bases, J shed 1 base, and the junction held 3 bases outside the gene matches. Germline V gives CDR1 MNHEY, CDR2 SMNVEV (reference sequence).

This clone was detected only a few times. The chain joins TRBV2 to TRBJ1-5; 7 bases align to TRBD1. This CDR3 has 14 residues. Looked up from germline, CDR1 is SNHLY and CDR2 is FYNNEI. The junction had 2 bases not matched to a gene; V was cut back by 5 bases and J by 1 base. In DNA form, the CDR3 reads TGTGCCAGCAGTACAGGGGTGAGCAATCAGCCCCAGCATTTT. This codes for CASSTGVSNQPQHF.

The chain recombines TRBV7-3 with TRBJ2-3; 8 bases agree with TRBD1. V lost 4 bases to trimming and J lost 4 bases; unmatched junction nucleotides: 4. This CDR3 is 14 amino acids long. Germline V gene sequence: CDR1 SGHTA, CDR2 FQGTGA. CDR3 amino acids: CASSSRQGPDTQYF. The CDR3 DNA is TGTGCCAGCAGCTCCCGACAGGGGCCAGATACGCAGTATTTT.

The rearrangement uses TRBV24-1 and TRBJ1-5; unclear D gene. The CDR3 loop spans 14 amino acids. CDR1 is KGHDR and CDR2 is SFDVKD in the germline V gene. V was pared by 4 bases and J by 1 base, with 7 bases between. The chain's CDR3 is CATSDRDSNQPQHF. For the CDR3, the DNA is TGTGCCACCAGTGACAGAGACAGCAATCAGCCCCAGCATTTT.